The 25 T cell receptor beta chains presented below share a single source sample, sequenced in a study of technical replicates of blood from a handful of donors. Produced via immunoSEQ multiplex PCR; TCRdb's table is partial and in-frame only. The sample records about 74,000 clones, about 81% being singletons. The material sequenced was PBMCs. The receptors shown here come from a human donor in good health. Some clones in this sample may be carry-over from other donors' samples.

The chain employs TRBV9 and TRBJ2-1; the match to TRBD2 covers 13 bases. The V gene's germline CDR1 is SGDLS and CDR2 YYNGEE. This CDR3 has 15 residues. Losses at the gene ends were 4 bases for V and 6 bases for J; bases not matched to a gene: 4. The DNA of the CDR3 is TGTGCCAGCAGCTTGGGGACTAGCGGGATCAATGAGCAGTTCTTC. Amino acid sequence: CASSLGTSGINEQFF.

The genes are TRBV10-3 and TRBJ2-2; D is possibly TRBD2 (5 bases). Germline CDR1 is ENHRY and CDR2 is SYGVKD. The CDR3 contains 14 residues. Trimming stripped 7 bases from V and 0 bases from J, with 9 bases between. Here the CDR3 DNA reads TGTGCCATCACGGAGCGGTCGAACACCGGGGAGCTGTTTTTT. This codes for CAITERSNTGELFF.

The chain links TRBV7-7 to TRBJ2-5; weak D call: TRBD1 (7 bases). V was trimmed by 1 base and J by 3 bases, leaving 12 bases between them. Germline CDR1 SSHAT, CDR2 FNYEAQ (reference sequence). This CDR3 is built from 15 residues. As DNA, the CDR3 is TGTGCCAGCAGCTTAGGGGTCAGGGGGGAAGAGACCCAGTACTTC. This gives the protein CASSLGVRGEETQYF.

CDR3 nucleotide sequence: TGCGCCAGCAGTCCCCGGACAGGGGTGGGTGCAGATACGCAGTATTTT. It encodes CASSPRTGVGADTQYF. This chain connects TRBV4-1 to TRBJ2-3, with TRBD1 identical over 9 bases. This CDR3 comprises 16 residues. V was pared by 6 bases and J by 4 bases, with 11 bases of the junction left unmatched. The germline V gene has CDR1 MGHRA and CDR2 YSYEKL.

The rearrangement links TRBV11-3 to TRBJ2-1; 8 positions match TRBD2. CDR3 length: 16 residues. Germline V lookup: CDR1 SGHNT, CDR2 YENEEA. Trimming cost V 1 base and J 3 bases; bases outside gene matches: 5. This CDR3 is CASSLGLAGIYNEQFF. CDR3 bases: TGTGCCAGCAGCTTAGGTCTAGCGGGCATCTACAATGAGCAGTTCTTC.

This clone was seen ten or more times. The rearrangement uses TRBV30 and TRBJ1-1; TRBD1 agrees at 11 bases. V lost 3 bases and J lost 7; bases outside the gene matches: 7. CDR1 is GTSNPN, CDR2 SVGIG, per germline (reference sequence). There are 14 residues in the CDR3. The CDR3 region is CAWRQLGQGDEAFF. The CDR3 DNA reads TGTGCCTGGAGACAATTGGGACAGGGGGATGAAGCTTTCTTT.

This chain links TRBV4-1 with TRBJ2-3, with unresolved D. The germline gives CDR1 MGHRA, CDR2 YSYEKL. This CDR3 spans 14 amino acids. V was cut by 4 bases and J by 2 bases, with 10 bases left in between. The CDR3 DNA follows: TGCGCCAGCAGCCCCGAACGGTTCACAGATACGCAGTATTTT. Its protein is CASSPERFTDTQYF.

The chain uses TRBV5-4 and TRBJ2-1; 13 positions agree with TRBD2. Looked up from germline, CDR1 is SGHNT and CDR2 is YYREEE (reference sequence). The trim removed 4 bases at V and 7 bases at J, leaving 8 bases unmatched. There are 16 residues in the CDR3. CDR3 in DNA: TGTGCCAGCAGCATCGGACTAGCGGGAGAGTTAAATGAGCAGTTCTTC. It translates to CASSIGLAGELNEQFF.

The chain uses TRBV19 and TRBJ2-3; TRBD2 aligns across 10 bases. Trimming removed 6 bases from V and 3 bases from J; junction bases left unmatched: 6. Germline V gene data show CDR1 as LNHDA and CDR2 as SQIVND (reference sequence). This CDR3 has 15 amino acids. The CDR3 bases are TGTGCCAGTAGCGAATTAGCGGGAGGAACAGATACGCAGTATTTT. Translating gives CASSELAGGTDTQYF.

This clone was counted once. The chain couples TRBV7-9 to TRBJ1-2, with D uncertain. The germline gives CDR1 SEHNR, CDR2 FQNEAQ (reference sequence). The V and J ends lost 5 bases and 4 bases respectively, with 11 bases between them. This CDR3 is 13 amino acids long. CDR3 DNA: TGTGCCAGCAGCCCTCGACAAGCCTATGGCTACACCTTC. This translates into CASSPRQAYGYTF.

V and J are TRBV5-1 and TRBJ2-2, with TRBD2 matching 7 bases. Trimming removed 3 bases from V and 4 bases from J; junction bases left unmatched: 6. This CDR3 spans 15 amino acids. Per the germline V gene, CDR1 is SGHRS and CDR2 is YFSETQ. CDR3 in DNA: TGCGCCAGCAGCTCCGTGGCTAGCGGCACCGGGGAGCTGTTTTTT. Translated: CASSSVASGTGELFF.

This sequence joins TRBV7-2 and TRBJ1-4; 7 nucleotides align to TRBD1. CDR1 and CDR2 from the germline V gene are SGHTA and FQGNSA. The CDR3 is 16 amino acids. V lost 2 bases to trimming and J lost 4 bases; unmatched junction nucleotides: 7. CDR3 sequence: CASSLLSGTVNEKLFF. The DNA of the CDR3 is TGTGCCAGCAGCTTACTCTCCGGGACAGTTAATGAAAAACTGTTTTTT. Complete variable domain (other parts from reference TRBV7-2 and TRBJ1-4): GAGVSQSPSNKVTEKGKDVELRCDPISGHTALYWYRQSLGQGLEFLIYFQGNSAPDKSGLPSDRFSAERTGGSVSTLTIQRTQQEDSAVYLCASSLLSGTVNEKLFFGSGTQLSVL.

V is TRBV4-1 and J is TRBJ2-1; 15 nucleotides agree with TRBD2. Germline CDR1 is MGHRA and CDR2 is YSYEKL. After removal of 1 base from V and 2 bases from J, the junction contained 6 bases not matched to a gene. The CDR3 consists of 19 residues. The CDR3 bases are TGCGCCAGCAGCCAAGCAGGACTAGCGGGGGGGTCGCCCTACAATGAGCAGTTCTTC. It yields the protein CASSQAGLAGGSPYNEQFF.

CDR3 amino acids: CASTTAAGASIDEQFF. The CDR3 coding sequence is TGTGCCAGCACAACTGCGGCGGGGGCGAGTATAGATGAGCAGTTCTTC. The chain is built from TRBV18 and TRBJ2-1, with TRBD2 as a possible D gene (7 bases). Trimming shortened V by 8 bases and J by 8 bases, and 25 bases separated the two germline ends. Germline CDR1 reads KGHSH; CDR2 reads LQKENI. This CDR3 region has 16 residues.

This CDR3 is CASSVTTSYEQYF. In DNA form, the CDR3 reads TGTGCCAGCAGCGTAACGACTTCCTACGAGCAGTACTTC. V and J are TRBV4-2 and TRBJ2-7; no clear D gene. From germline, CDR1 is LGHNA and CDR2 YNFKEQ. V was pared by 5 bases and J by 1 base, with 9 bases between. The CDR3 has 13 residues.

The chain couples TRBV11-2 to TRBJ1-3; D ambiguous. Germline-derived CDR1 and CDR2 are SGHAT and FQNNGV. Trimming removed 5 bases from V and 0 bases from J, with 17 bases in between. The CDR3 has 17 residues. The CDR3 region has the DNA TGTGCCAGCAGCCCACAGACCCCATCGAGCTCTGGAAACACCATATATTTT. Protein product: CASSPQTPSSSGNTIYF.

Worth noting for this clone: One junction end disagrees with the germline gene, perhaps due to a read error. The chain couples TRBV11-2 to TRBJ2-7; D tentatively reads TRBD1 or TRBD2 (6 bases each). The CDR3 loop spans 15 amino acids. CDR1 and CDR2 (germline): SGHAT, FQNNGV. In nucleotides, the CDR3 is TGCGCCAGCAGCGGGCCGGGACATAGCTCCTACGAGCAGTACTTC. As protein: CASSGPGHSSYEQYF.

This clone has only one observation. V and J are TRBV7-2 and TRBJ2-1; 10 bases agree with TRBD2. The CDR3 has 15 residues. The V gene's germline CDR1 is SGHTA and CDR2 FQGNSA. The V and J ends lost 0 bases and 9 bases, in that order; junction bases with no gene match: 5. CDR3 sequence: CASSLAGTSVREQFF. CDR3 in DNA: TGTGCCAGCAGCTTAGCCGGGACTAGCGTTCGTGAGCAGTTCTTC. Combining the CDR3 with reference TRBV7-2 and TRBJ2-1 gives the whole variable domain GAGVSQSPSNKVTEKGKDVELRCDPISGHTALYWYRQSLGQGLEFLIYFQGNSAPDKSGLPSDRFSAERTGGSVSTLTIQRTQQEDSAVYLCASSLAGTSVREQFFGPGTRLTVL.

This clone has only a few counts. The chain uses TRBV27 and TRBJ2-1; 9 bases are shared with TRBD2. V shed 2 bases and J 4 bases; nucleotides not matched to a gene: 12. This CDR3 is 18 amino acids long. Germline V gene lookup returns CDR1 MNHEY and CDR2 SMNVEV (reference sequence). In DNA form, the CDR3 reads TGTGCCAGCAGTTTACCGGTTTCTAGCGGGACTCGATACAATGAGCAGTTCTTC. Protein sequence: CASSLPVSSGTRYNEQFF.

V usage is TRBV7-9 and J usage is TRBJ2-7; 8 positions agree with TRBD1. CDR3 length: 13 amino acids. The J segment lost 3 bases and the V segment lost 5 bases, leaving 3 bases of the junction unmatched. Germline V gene lookup returns CDR1 SEHNR and CDR2 FQNEAQ (reference sequence). CDR3 region: CASSEDRVYEQYF. The CDR3 DNA sequence: TGTGCCAGCAGCGAGGACAGGGTCTACGAGCAGTACTTC.

This clone was seen once. The chain carries TRBV7-9 and TRBJ1-6; D not resolved. The germline gives CDR1 SEHNR, CDR2 FQNEAQ (reference sequence). Trimming cost V 1 base and J 14 bases, with 6 bases left between them. CDR3 length: 11 amino acids. CDR3 DNA sequence: TGTGCCAGCAGCTTAGGGGCTGCCCTCCACTTT. This sequence encodes CASSLGAALHF.

A few counts support this clone. The chain couples TRBV7-8 to TRBJ1-2; 8 nucleotides agree with TRBD1. Germline V gene lookup returns CDR1 SGHVS and CDR2 FQNEAQ. This CDR3 is 14 amino acids long. V gave up 5 bases and J gave up 4 bases; unmatched junction bases: 6. CDR3 bases: TGTGCCAGCAGCCTTTCCGGACAGGGCTATGGCTACACCTTC. Translating gives CASSLSGQGYGYTF.

The V and J genes are TRBV10-3 and TRBJ2-7; 7 bases are shared with TRBD1. CDR3 length: 12 residues. Germline V gene data show CDR1 as ENHRY and CDR2 as SYGVKD. V was pared by 9 bases and J by 3 bases, with 5 bases of the junction left unmatched. The CDR3: CAIGTDLYEQYF. CDR3 coding DNA: TGTGCCATAGGGACAGACCTCTACGAGCAGTACTTC.

The chain is built from TRBV29-1 and TRBJ2-7, with D uncertain. The germline V gene encodes CDR1 SQVTM and CDR2 ANQGSEA. The V gene lost 0 bases and the J gene lost 4 bases, with 4 bases spanning the gap. The CDR3 is 11 residues long. The CDR3, as DNA: TGCAGCGTTGAAGAACGGTACGAGCAGTACTTC. Its protein is CSVEERYEQYF.

The J gene is TRBJ1-2, the V gene TRBV29-1; 9 positions agree with TRBD1. CDR1 is SQVTM, CDR2 ANQGSEA, per germline. Unmatched junction bases numbered 5, after V lost 6 bases and J lost 3 bases. The CDR3 is 13 residues long. The DNA for the CDR3 is TGCAGCGTCCTGGGACAGGGTCACTATGGCTACACCTTC. Protein sequence: CSVLGQGHYGYTF.